These 32 T cell receptor beta chains share one sample of origin, sequenced in a study of blood T cell repertoires in COVID-19. The protocol was immunoSEQ multiplex PCR, while the TCRdb copy is restricted to in-frame clones and leaves out a portion. In the table there are 150,000 to 200,000 clones, around 82% of which are singletons. The source material was PBMCs or T cells enriched from blood (not recorded which). These TCRs come from a man in his forties who had recovered from COVID-19.

This chain links TRBV2 with TRBJ1-4; D is undetermined. Germline lookup yields CDR1 SNHLY and CDR2 FYNNEI. V was trimmed by 6 bases and J by 8 bases, leaving 10 bases between them. The CDR3 is 12 residues long. The CDR3 coding sequence is TGTGCCAGCAGGGGAGGGAGAGAAAAACTGTTTTTT. This codes for CASRGGREKLFF.

This chain connects TRBV6-1 to TRBJ2-4; 8 bases agree with TRBD1. Germline V gene lookup returns CDR1 MNHNS and CDR2 SASEGT. J was trimmed by 5 bases and V by 1 base; bases with no gene match: 4. The CDR3 runs to 15 residues. The CDR3, as DNA: TGTGCCAGCAGTGAAGGGACAGGGTTCCAAAACATTCAGTACTTC. Its protein product is CASSEGTGFQNIQYF.

The chain combines TRBV6-5 with TRBJ2-2; 12 nucleotides match TRBD2. Trimming took 5 bases from V and 3 from J; bases not matched to a gene: 1. The CDR3 runs to 15 residues. The germline CDR1 and CDR2 sequences are MNHEY and SVGAGI. CDR3 sequence (DNA): TGTGCCAGCAGTAGGACTAGCGGGGACACCGGGGAGCTGTTTTTT. Amino acid sequence: CASSRTSGDTGELFF.

This rearrangement joins TRBV24-1 to TRBJ1-5, with 7 bases that match TRBD1. Germline values: CDR1 KGHDR, CDR2 SFDVKD. The CDR3 loop spans 16 amino acids. J lost 2 bases, V lost 4 bases, and 7 bases had no gene match. The CDR3 bases are TGTGCCACCAGTGACTTGGGACAGAGGGGCAATCAGCCCCAGCATTTT. Encoded protein: CATSDLGQRGNQPQHF.

This clone appeared once. The chain recombines TRBV11-2 with TRBJ2-1, with a possible D match to TRBD2 (5 bases). Germline values: CDR1 SGHAT, CDR2 FQNNGV. Trimming pared 0 bases from V and 3 bases from J, leaving 12 bases between. The CDR3 has 16 residues. The CDR3 DNA reads TGTGCCAGCAGCTTAGATCCGTATGGACTCTACAATGAGCAGTTCTTC. This sequence encodes CASSLDPYGLYNEQFF.

This chain connects TRBV28 to TRBJ2-4, with D hard to call. This CDR3 spans 15 amino acids. CDR1 is MDHEN, CDR2 SYDVKM, per germline. Trimming pared 4 bases from V and 0 bases from J, leaving 10 bases between. The CDR3 sequence: CASSYQQIAKNIQYF. CDR3 nucleotide sequence: TGTGCCAGCAGTTACCAACAGATAGCCAAAAACATTCAGTACTTC.

J is TRBJ1-3 and V is TRBV28; possible D gene TRBD1, 5 bases. With 6 bases removed from V and 0 bases from J, the gap between germline ends came to 12 bases. This CDR3 spans 15 amino acids. The germline gives CDR1 MDHEN, CDR2 SYDVKM. CDR3 sequence reads: CASRLGGNSGNTIYF. Written as DNA, the CDR3 is TGTGCCAGCAGGCTCGGGGGGAACTCTGGAAACACCATATATTTT. Combining the CDR3 with reference TRBV28 and TRBJ1-3 gives the whole variable domain DVKVTQSSRYLVKRTGEKVFLECVQDMDHENMFWYRQDPGLGLRLIYFSYDVKMKEKGDIPEGYSVSREKKERFSLILESASTNQTSMYLCASRLGGNSGNTIYFGEGSWLTVV.

The chain links TRBV3-1 (or the pseudogene TRBV3-2) to TRBJ2-4; 9 bases agree with TRBD2. Germline V gives CDR1 LGHDT, CDR2 YNNKEL (reference sequence). Trimming removed 2 bases from V and 5 bases from J; junction bases left unmatched: 4. This CDR3 is 15 amino acids long. The CDR3 loop reads CASSQMLAGENIQYF. The CDR3 nucleotides read TGTGCCAGCAGCCAAATGTTAGCGGGGGAAAACATTCAGTACTTC.

The V call is TRBV19, the J call TRBJ1-6; D gene ambiguous. The CDR3 covers 10 residues. Germline V gives CDR1 LNHDA, CDR2 SQIVND (reference sequence). V was trimmed by 9 bases and J by 8 bases, leaving 5 bases between them. This CDR3 is CARAHSPLHF. DNA of the CDR3: TGTGCCAGGGCCCATTCACCCCTCCACTTT.

The chain couples TRBV7-3 to TRBJ2-1; maybe TRBD1 (5 bases). This CDR3 is 15 amino acids long. The V and J ends lost 0 bases and 7 bases respectively, with 13 bases between them. CDR1 and CDR2 from the germline V gene are SGHTA and FQGTGA. CDR3 DNA: TGTGCCAGCAGCTTAACGTCAGGGTCTGGGAATGAGCAGTTCTTC. Translation: CASSLTSGSGNEQFF.

This clone was seen just once. The chain couples TRBV2 to TRBJ1-4, with 9 bases that match TRBD1. J gave up 6 bases and V 3 bases, and 17 bases lay outside the gene matches. Germline loops: CDR1 SNHLY, CDR2 FYNNEI. This CDR3 has 19 residues. CDR3 DNA sequence: TGTGCCAGCAGTGATGGACGACAGGGGGAATCCCGACTGCATGAAAAACTGTTTTTT. It yields the protein CASSDGRQGESRLHEKLFF.

The CDR3 loop reads CASSIRDGDNYGYTF. CDR3 DNA sequence: TGTGCCAGTAGTATTCGGGATGGTGATAACTATGGCTACACCTTC. The chain is built from TRBV19 and TRBJ1-2; no reliable D call. CDR3 length: 15 residues. Germline assignment: CDR1 LNHDA and CDR2 SQIVND (reference sequence). V lost 3 bases and J lost 1, with 12 bases in between.

The chain is built from TRBV10-3 and TRBJ2-2; D possibly corresponds to TRBD1 (6 bases). V dropped 8 bases and J dropped 0 bases, with 13 bases sitting between them. CDR3 length: 15 residues. Germline values: CDR1 ENHRY, CDR2 SYGVKD. The CDR3 protein is CAIGAGTPNTGELFF. In DNA form, the CDR3 reads TGTGCCATCGGGGCCGGGACACCGAACACCGGGGAGCTGTTTTTT.

This sequence joins TRBV30 and TRBJ1-5; TRBD1 might be the D (6 bases). This CDR3 is 13 amino acids long. V shed 1 base and J shed 7 bases, with 11 bases lying between them. The germline V gene has CDR1 GTSNPN and CDR2 SVGIG (reference sequence). The CDR3 spells CAWSGNRAQPQHF. DNA of the CDR3: TGTGCCTGGAGTGGGAACAGGGCACAGCCCCAGCATTTT.

This clone was seen just once. The chain uses TRBV19 and TRBJ2-1; D perhaps matches TRBD1 (6 bases). The CDR3 has 19 amino acids. Deletions cut 1 base from V and 0 bases from J, with 19 bases between. Germline assignment: CDR1 LNHDA and CDR2 SQIVND (reference sequence). The DNA for the CDR3 is TGTGCCAGTAGTATAGCAGGGGTCGGGCCAGAAAGCTCCTACAATGAGCAGTTCTTC. Translation gives CASSIAGVGPESSYNEQFF.

This chain links TRBV4-2 with TRBJ1-2; 11 bases map to TRBD1. Germline V gene data show CDR1 as LGHNA and CDR2 as YNFKEQ. The CDR3 is 16 residues long. V was pared by 5 bases and J by 6 bases, with 11 bases of the junction left unmatched. CDR3: CASSTPRTGGANGYTF. CDR3 bases: TGTGCCAGCAGCACCCCTCGGACAGGGGGCGCGAATGGCTACACCTTC.

This clone was detected once. The chain combines TRBV27 with TRBJ2-7; D might be TRBD1 (6 bases). V was trimmed by 6 bases and J by 6 bases, leaving 18 bases between them. CDR3 length: 14 amino acids. CDR1 is MNHEY, CDR2 SMNVEV, per germline (reference sequence). The CDR3 DNA sequence: TGTGCCAGCAGGCCGACAGGCGGAACCTCCGAGCAGTACGTC. The encoded protein is CASRPTGGTSEQYV.

The J gene is TRBJ2-2, the V gene TRBV15, with no clear D. The CDR3 is made up of 16 amino acids. Per the germline V gene, CDR1 is LNHNV and CDR2 is YYDKDF (reference sequence). V was pared by 2 bases and J by 1 base, with 11 bases between. Written as DNA, the CDR3 is TGTGCCACCAGCAGATTTCCCAGCGAGAACACCGGGGAGCTGTTTTTT. This sequence encodes CATSRFPSENTGELFF.

This clone has only a few counts. This chain connects TRBV30 to TRBJ1-5, with D uncertain. With 1 base removed from V and 0 bases from J, the gap between germline ends came to 16 bases. The length of the CDR3 is 17 residues. Germline V gene data show CDR1 as GTSNPN and CDR2 as SVGIG (reference sequence). In nucleotides, the CDR3 is TGTGCCTGGAGTGCCGACCGAACAGTGAATAGCAATCAGCCCCAGCATTTT. Encoded protein: CAWSADRTVNSNQPQHF.

This clone was seen only once. Germline is not matched at one junction end, which may reflect a read error. The gene calls are TRBV5-1 and TRBJ2-5; 9 bases are a match to TRBD2. CDR1 SGHRS and CDR2 YFSETQ come from the germline V gene. CDR3 length: 14 amino acids. The chain's CDR3 is CASSLGGLAGILHF. For the CDR3, the DNA is TGCGCCAGCAGCTTGGGGGGCCTAGCGGGGATTCTTCACTTC.

The chain links TRBV3-1 (or the pseudogene TRBV3-2) to TRBJ2-5, with 8 bases matching TRBD1. The CDR3 spans 15 residues. The germline CDR1 and CDR2 sequences are LGHDT and YNNKEL (reference sequence). V dropped 4 bases and J dropped 5; count of bases not matched to a gene: 9. CDR3 DNA: TGTGCCAGCAGCCTCGGGCAGCCAGGGGGCGAGACCCAGTACTTC. This sequence encodes CASSLGQPGGETQYF.

The rearrangement links TRBV13 to TRBJ2-1; D remains ambiguous. This CDR3 spans 12 amino acids. Germline V gene sequence: CDR1 PRHDT, CDR2 FYEKMQ (reference sequence). V shed 6 bases and J shed 2 bases, with 5 bases lying between them. The CDR3 coding sequence is TGTGCCAGCAGACAGACCTACAATGAGCAGTTCTTC. As protein: CASRQTYNEQFF.

J is TRBJ2-1 and V is TRBV2; 7 bases map to TRBD1. V lost 8 bases and J lost 5; bases outside the gene matches: 9. The length of the CDR3 is 14 residues. In germline, CDR1 is SNHLY, CDR2 FYNNEI. This CDR3 reads CASLGYRGDNEQFF. CDR3 DNA: TGTGCCAGCCTTGGGTACAGGGGAGACAATGAGCAGTTCTTC.

The chain links TRBV7-3 to TRBJ1-6, with TRBD1 identical over 7 bases. The CDR3 totals 15 residues. Germline CDR1 and CDR2: SGHTA and FQGTGA. The V and J ends lost 2 bases and 7 bases, in that order; junction bases with no gene match: 5. As DNA, the CDR3 is TGTGCCAGCAGCTTATCGGGACAGCCCAATTCACCCCTCCACTTT. Translating gives CASSLSGQPNSPLHF.

The chain joins TRBV19 to TRBJ2-1; 9 bases agree with TRBD2. J lost 12 bases, V lost 4 bases, and 16 bases had no gene match. CDR1 LNHDA and CDR2 SQIVND come from the germline V gene (reference sequence). This CDR3 region has 16 residues. The CDR3 DNA follows: TGTGCCAGTAGTACCCCCTATGGAGCGGGGGGAGGGGGGCAGTTCTTC. Its translation is CASSTPYGAGGGGQFF. The full variable domain, rest sourced from reference TRBV19 and TRBJ2-1, is DGGITQSPKYLFRKEGQNVTLSCEQNLNHDAMYWYRQDPGQGLRLIYYSQIVNDFQKGDIAEGYSVSREKKESFPLTVTSAQKNPTAFYLCASSTPYGAGGGGQFFGPGTRLTVL.

The chain joins TRBV3-1 (or the pseudogene TRBV3-2) to TRBJ1-2; 7 bases agree with TRBD1. This CDR3 has 13 residues. The junction had 6 bases not matched to a gene; V was cut back by 4 bases and J by 7 bases. Germline assignment: CDR1 LGHDT and CDR2 YNNKEL (reference sequence). This chain's CDR3 is CASSPDRARGYTF. The CDR3 DNA follows: TGTGCCAGCAGCCCTGACAGGGCTCGTGGCTACACCTTC.

The J gene is TRBJ1-1, the V gene TRBV14; TRBD1 matches at 9 bases. The trim removed 2 bases at V and 8 bases at J, leaving 9 bases unmatched. Per germline, CDR1 SGHDN and CDR2 FVKESK. CDR3 length equals 15 residues. CDR3 DNA sequence: TGTGCCAGCAGCCAATTTACAGGGGGCGCGGAAGAAGCTTTCTTT. This encodes CASSQFTGGAEEAFF.

This chain uses TRBV3-1 (or the pseudogene TRBV3-2) with TRBJ2-2; D might be TRBD2 (6 bases). With 4 bases removed from V and 5 bases from J, the gap between germline ends came to 11 bases. CDR3 length: 14 residues. The germline CDR1 and CDR2 sequences are LGHDT and YNNKEL (reference sequence). CDR3 bases: TGTGCCAGCAGCCGGGGCGGGGTGACCGGGGAGCTGTTTTTT. Residues: CASSRGGVTGELFF.

Concerning this clone itself: Distinct nucleotide sequences in the sample also encode this CDR3. The chain carries TRBV5-1 and TRBJ2-3; 13 bases align to TRBD2. The CDR3 loop spans 18 amino acids. Trimming cost V 0 bases and J 0 bases; bases outside gene matches: 4. Germline V gene sequence: CDR1 SGHRS, CDR2 YFSETQ. CDR3 in amino acids: CASSLGLAGGPSTDTQYF. CDR3 nucleotides: TGCGCCAGCAGCTTGGGACTAGCGGGGGGTCCTAGCACAGATACGCAGTATTTT.

This rearrangement joins TRBV18 to TRBJ2-7; 8 nucleotides align to TRBD2. From germline, CDR1 is KGHSH and CDR2 LQKENI. CDR3 length equals 15 residues. V shed 3 bases, J shed 3 bases, and the junction held 7 bases outside the gene matches. The CDR3 DNA reads TGTGCCAGCTCACCCCGGGAGGGATGGGACTACGAGCAGTACGTC. This sequence encodes CASSPREGWDYEQYV.

The rearrangement links TRBV30 to TRBJ2-7; 8 nucleotides align to TRBD1. V gave up 3 bases and J gave up 1 base; unmatched junction bases: 8. In germline, CDR1 is GTSNPN, CDR2 SVGIG (reference sequence). This CDR3 region has 15 residues. In DNA form, the CDR3 reads TGTGCCTGGAGCTCCGGGACAGGCCTGTCCTACGAGCAGTACTTC. Translating it yields CAWSSGTGLSYEQYF.

The V and J genes are TRBV9 and TRBJ2-7; TRBD2 might be the D (6 bases). This CDR3 is built from 14 residues. The germline CDR1 and CDR2 sequences are SGDLS and YYNGEE. The V and J ends lost 0 bases and 2 bases respectively, with 9 bases between them. This CDR3 is CASSVVGGPYEQYF. Written as DNA, the CDR3 is TGTGCCAGCAGCGTAGTGGGGGGACCCTACGAGCAGTACTTC.